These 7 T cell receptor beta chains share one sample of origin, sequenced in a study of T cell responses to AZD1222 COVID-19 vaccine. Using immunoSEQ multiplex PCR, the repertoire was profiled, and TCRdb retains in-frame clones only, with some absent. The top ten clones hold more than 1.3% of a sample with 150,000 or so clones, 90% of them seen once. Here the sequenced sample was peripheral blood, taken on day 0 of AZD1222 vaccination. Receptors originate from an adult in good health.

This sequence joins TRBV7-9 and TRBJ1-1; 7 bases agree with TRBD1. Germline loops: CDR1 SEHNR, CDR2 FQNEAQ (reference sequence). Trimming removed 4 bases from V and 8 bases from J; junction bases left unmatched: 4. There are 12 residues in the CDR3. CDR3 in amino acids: CASSSGTAEAFF. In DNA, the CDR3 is TGTGCCAGCAGCTCCGGGACAGCCGAAGCTTTCTTT.

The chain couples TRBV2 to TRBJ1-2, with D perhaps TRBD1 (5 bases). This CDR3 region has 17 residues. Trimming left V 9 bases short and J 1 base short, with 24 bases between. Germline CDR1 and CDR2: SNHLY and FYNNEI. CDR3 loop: CARSPLGAAEFNYGYTF. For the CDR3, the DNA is TGTGCCAGGTCCCCCCTCGGGGCCGCTGAGTTTAACTATGGCTACACCTTC.

CDR3 sequence reads: CAISDLANTGELFF. The CDR3 DNA is TGTGCCATCAGTGACCTAGCGAACACCGGGGAGCTGTTTTTT. The rearrangement uses TRBV10-3 and TRBJ2-2; D unclear. Germline CDR1 is ENHRY and CDR2 is SYGVKD. The ends were cut back, 3 bases at V and 0 bases at J, with 5 bases in the middle. This CDR3 spans 14 amino acids.

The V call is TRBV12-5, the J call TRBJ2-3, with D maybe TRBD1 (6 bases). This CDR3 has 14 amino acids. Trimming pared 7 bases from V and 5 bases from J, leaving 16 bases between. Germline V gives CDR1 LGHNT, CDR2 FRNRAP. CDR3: CASAPSGHRDTQYF. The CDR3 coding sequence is TGTGCTAGTGCCCCATCGGGACACAGAGATACGCAGTATTTT.

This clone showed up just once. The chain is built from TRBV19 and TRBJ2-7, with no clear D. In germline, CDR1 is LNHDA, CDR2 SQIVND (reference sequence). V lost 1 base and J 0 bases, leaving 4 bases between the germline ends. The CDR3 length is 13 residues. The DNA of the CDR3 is TGTGCCAGTAGTATAGGGGCCTCCTACGAGCAGTACTTC. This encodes CASSIGASYEQYF.

CDR3 protein: CASSPSVPRKGLNYGYTF. The CDR3 nucleotides are TGTGCCAGCAGCCCCAGCGTGCCCCGCAAGGGTTTGAACTATGGCTACACCTTC. The V call is TRBV3-1 (or the pseudogene TRBV3-2), the J call TRBJ1-2, with no clear D. The CDR3 runs to 18 residues. The V gene lost 4 bases and the J gene lost 2 bases, with 23 bases spanning the gap. Germline loops: CDR1 LGHDT, CDR2 YNNKEL (reference sequence).

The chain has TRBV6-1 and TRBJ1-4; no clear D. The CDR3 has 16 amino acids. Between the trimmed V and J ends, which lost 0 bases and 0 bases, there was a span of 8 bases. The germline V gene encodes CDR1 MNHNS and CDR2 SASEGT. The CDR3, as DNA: TGTGCCAGCAGTGAAGCGCACCAAGCAACTAATGAAAAACTGTTTTTT. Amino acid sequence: CASSEAHQATNEKLFF.